The 11 T cell receptor beta chains below all came from one sample that was sequenced in a study of T cell responses to AZD1222 COVID-19 vaccine. Repertoires were generated with immunoSEQ multiplex PCR, while TCRdb's copy carries only in-frame clones and drops some. Of almost 55,000 clones in the sample, 84% were seen once. The sequencing here drew on peripheral blood, taken on day 0 of AZD1222 vaccination. The receptors were gathered from an adult in good health.

The V and J genes are TRBV7-9 and TRBJ1-3; D gene ambiguous. The germline V gene encodes CDR1 SEHNR and CDR2 FQNEAQ (reference sequence). Trimming shortened V by 0 bases and J by 9 bases, and 6 bases separated the two germline ends. CDR3 length: 12 amino acids. The chain's CDR3 is CASSLAIGTIYF. The CDR3 DNA sequence: TGTGCCAGCAGCTTAGCTATCGGCACCATATATTTT.

The chain carries TRBV6-5 and TRBJ1-1, with 7 bases matching TRBD1. The CDR3 length is 15 residues. V dropped 4 bases and J dropped 4; count of bases not matched to a gene: 9. Per germline, CDR1 MNHEY and CDR2 SVGAGI. CDR3 nucleotide sequence: TGTGCCAGCAGTTCCACAGGGGACCCCGGCACTGAAGCTTTCTTT. It yields the protein CASSSTGDPGTEAFF.

The rearrangement uses TRBV6-5 and TRBJ2-7, with D unresolved. Trimming took off 4 bases at V and 0 bases at J, with 13 bases between the two ends. This CDR3 spans 15 amino acids. Germline V CDR1 and CDR2: MNHEY, SVGAGI. This CDR3 reads CASSSRPPSSYEQYF. The CDR3 DNA sequence: TGTGCCAGCAGTTCCCGGCCGCCAAGCTCCTACGAGCAGTACTTC.

The chain recombines TRBV18 with TRBJ1-3; D remains ambiguous. This CDR3 spans 16 amino acids. Germline V lookup: CDR1 KGHSH, CDR2 LQKENI. V lost 1 base and J lost 5, with 15 bases in between. As DNA, the CDR3 is TGTGCCAGCTCACCACGGACGGTATCTCTACGAAACACCATATATTTT. Translation: CASSPRTVSLRNTIYF. The full variable domain, its missing parts supplied by reference TRBV18 and TRBJ1-3, is NAGVMQNPRHLVRRRGQEARLRCSPMKGHSHVYWYRQLPEEGLKFMVYLQKENIIDESGMPKERFSAEFPKEGPSILRIQQVVRGDSAAYFCASSPRTVSLRNTIYFGEGSWLTVV.

This clone was seen just once. This chain uses TRBV12-5 with TRBJ2-4; TRBD1 matches at 7 bases. Germline lookup yields CDR1 LGHNT and CDR2 FRNRAP. V shed 5 bases, J shed 6 bases, and the junction held 4 bases outside the gene matches. The CDR3 spans 13 residues. The CDR3 DNA sequence: TGTGCTAGTGGTCTGTGGACAGGAAACATTCAGTACTTC. Protein sequence: CASGLWTGNIQYF.

The V and J genes are TRBV5-4 and TRBJ1-6; D is perhaps TRBD1 (6 bases). Trimming removed 7 bases from V and 5 bases from J, with 19 bases in between. The V gene's germline CDR1 is SGHNT and CDR2 YYREEE (reference sequence). This CDR3 is 16 amino acids long. CDR3 region: CASSRGGGLDNSPLHF. Here the CDR3 DNA reads TGTGCCAGCTCAAGGGGCGGGGGGCTGGATAATTCACCCCTCCACTTT.

The chain employs TRBV28 and TRBJ2-7; 7 bases are shared with TRBD1. Trimming removed 6 bases from V and 2 bases from J; junction bases left unmatched: 7. The CDR3 has 14 amino acids. The V gene's germline CDR1 is MDHEN and CDR2 SYDVKM. The CDR3 loop is CASRTPGQPYEQYF. The CDR3 nucleotides read TGTGCCAGCAGGACACCGGGACAGCCCTACGAGCAGTACTTC.

Concerning this clone itself: Other DNA variants within this sample encode the same CDR3. This chain connects TRBV10-3 to TRBJ2-1; no definite D call. The CDR3 loop spans 14 amino acids. From germline, CDR1 is ENHRY and CDR2 SYGVKD. Trimming cost V 6 bases and J 2 bases, with 11 bases left between them. In nucleotides, the CDR3 is TGTGCCATCAGCGAATTAGGAGCCTACAATGAGCAGTTCTTC. Its protein is CAISELGAYNEQFF.

The CDR3 protein is CASSPPGTANNEQFF. In DNA form, the CDR3 reads TGTGCCAGCAGCCCCCCCGGGACAGCCAACAATGAGCAGTTCTTC. The chain joins TRBV5-8 to TRBJ2-1; 7 nucleotides align to TRBD1. J lost 5 bases, V lost 4 bases, and 9 bases had no gene match. The CDR3 has 15 amino acids. Germline V CDR1 and CDR2: SGHTS, YDEGEE.

This chain connects TRBV5-1 to TRBJ2-7, with a weak D call TRBD1 (6 bases). The CDR3 extends over 14 amino acids. V shed 0 bases and J shed 5 bases, with 12 bases lying between them. Looked up from germline, CDR1 is SGHRS and CDR2 is YFSETQ. In nucleotides, the CDR3 is TGCGCCAGCAGCTTGGGGCAGGGGCTACACGAGCAGTACTTC. Its protein is CASSLGQGLHEQYF.

The CDR3 region is CASSFRIRGETQYF. The CDR3 DNA is TGTGCCAGCAGCTTTCGTATTAGGGGAGAGACCCAGTACTTC. The chain couples TRBV7-2 to TRBJ2-5; D may be TRBD1 (5 bases). CDR1 SGHTA and CDR2 FQGNSA come from the germline V gene. The germline V and J ends were trimmed by 3 bases and 4 bases, with 12 bases remaining between them. This CDR3 spans 14 amino acids.